The next 7 T cell receptor beta chains were all read from a single sample in a study of blood T cells in healthy people across ages. A second PCR of 7 to 11 cycles used a sample-barcoded 5' primer and a J-beta primer mix. TCRdb re-analysed the 5' RACE reads in MiXCR, keeping a single row per CDR3 protein. Among about 1.5 million distinct CDR3 sequences listed, 40% to 50% were seen once. What was sequenced was blood. Source of these receptors: a woman in her late teens or twenties in good health.

The chain recombines TRBV20-1 with TRBJ2-3; D could derive from TRBD1 or TRBD2 (5 bases each). Trimming removed 6 bases from V and 4 bases from J, with 20 bases in between. The length of the CDR3 is 15 residues. Germline V gene sequence: CDR1 DFQATT, CDR2 SNEGSKA (reference sequence). The CDR3 DNA reads TGCAGTGCCCCTTCCACACGTGTGGGGGCAGATACGCAGTATTTT. It encodes CSAPSTRVGADTQYF.

A few counts support this clonotype. The rearrangement joins TRBV7-8 to TRBJ1-2; no clear D. V was pared by 7 bases and J by 5 bases, with 17 bases between. This CDR3 comprises 14 residues. CDR1 and CDR2 from the germline V gene are SGHVS and FQNEAQ. CDR3 amino acids: CASNPSGELYGYTF. The DNA for the CDR3 is TGTGCCAGCAACCCCTCGGGTGAATTATATGGCTACACCTTC.

The J gene is TRBJ2-1, the V gene TRBV6-6; tentatively, D is TRBD2 (6 bases). The germline CDR1 and CDR2 sequences are MNHNY and SVGAGI (reference sequence). This CDR3 has 11 residues. Trimming removed 5 bases from V and 14 bases from J, with 13 bases in between. The CDR3 sequence: CASSGGEFKFF. CDR3 coding DNA: TGTGCCAGCAGTGGCGGGGAGTTTAAGTTCTTC.

V usage is TRBV10-3 and J usage is TRBJ1-2; D gene ambiguous. The CDR3 runs 14 residues. Trimming removed 5 bases from V and 3 bases from J, with 13 bases in between. Germline assignment: CDR1 ENHRY and CDR2 SYGVKD. The CDR3 here is CAISFDTRYYGYTF. Here the CDR3 DNA reads TGTGCCATCAGTTTCGACACCCGGTACTATGGCTACACCTTC.

CDR3 in DNA: TGTGCCAGCAGCTCGGGACGGCACTCTGGAAACACCATATATTTT. Encoded protein: CASSSGRHSGNTIYF. This chain links TRBV7-2 with TRBJ1-3, with a possible D match to TRBD1 (5 bases). The CDR3 is 15 amino acids. V was clipped by 4 bases and J by 0 bases, with 10 bases between them. The germline V gene encodes CDR1 SGHTA and CDR2 FQGNSA.

This clonotype was counted a few times. The chain employs TRBV11-2 and TRBJ2-1; maybe TRBD2 (6 bases). Germline loops: CDR1 SGHAT, CDR2 FQNNGV. CDR3 length equals 18 residues. Trimming removed 4 bases at V and 6 bases at J, with 25 bases between. In DNA form, the CDR3 reads TGTGCCAGCAGCTCCCTACTACTATTCGGAGGGAAGGCCAATGAGCAGTTCTTC. Protein: CASSSLLLFGGKANEQFF. The full variable domain, rest sourced from reference TRBV11-2 and TRBJ2-1, is EAGVAQSPRYKIIEKRQSVAFWCNPISGHATLYWYQQILGQGPKLLIQFQNNGVVDDSQLPKDRFSAERLKGVDSTLKIQPAKLEDSAVYLCASSSLLLFGGKANEQFFGPGTRLTVL.

The chain is built from TRBV20-1 and TRBJ2-5; possible D gene TRBD2, 5 bases. The CDR3 extends over 14 amino acids. Between the trimmed V and J ends, which lost 6 bases and 4 bases, there was a span of 18 bases. The germline V gene has CDR1 DFQATT and CDR2 SNEGSKA (reference sequence). In DNA form, the CDR3 reads TGCAGTGCCCCAGTCGGGGAGATAGCAGAGACCCAGTACTTC. Its protein product is CSAPVGEIAETQYF.